Described below is a single T cell receptor (beta chain) sequence and its context. Its target is unknown. The source of the sample is a study of T cells in tumors after PD-1 blockade. Study in general: Prior checkpoint blockade, systemic immunosuppressant use, or anti-cancer therapy within 4 weeks excluded patients. Either cemiplimab 350 mg every 2 weeks or pembrolizumab 200 mg every 3 weeks was given.

Template: tumor biopsy or peripheral blood genomic DNA, 616-6,004 ng per sample. The CDR3 covers 15 residues. Trimming shortened V by 3 bases and J by 2 bases, and 12 bases separated the two germline ends. Germline CDR1 is SGDLS and CDR2 is YYNGEE. Repertoires were generated with immunoSEQ multiplex PCR, while TCRdb's copy carries only in-frame clones and drops some. The sample has around 60,000 clones, just under 80% seen once; the top ten hold roughly 13%. Overall study findings and caveats: Peripheral recruitment is suggested, as some novel exhausted tumor clones were in pre-treatment blood.

The chain links TRBV9 to TRBJ1-3, with a tentative D call TRBD1 (6 bases). The TCR was taken from a human donor with basal cell carcinoma. The material sequenced was PBMCs, taken before anti-PD-1 treatment. The CDR3 DNA reads TGTGCCAGCAGCGGCTCGACAGGAACTGGAAACACCATATATTTT. This codes for CASSGSTGTGNTIYF.